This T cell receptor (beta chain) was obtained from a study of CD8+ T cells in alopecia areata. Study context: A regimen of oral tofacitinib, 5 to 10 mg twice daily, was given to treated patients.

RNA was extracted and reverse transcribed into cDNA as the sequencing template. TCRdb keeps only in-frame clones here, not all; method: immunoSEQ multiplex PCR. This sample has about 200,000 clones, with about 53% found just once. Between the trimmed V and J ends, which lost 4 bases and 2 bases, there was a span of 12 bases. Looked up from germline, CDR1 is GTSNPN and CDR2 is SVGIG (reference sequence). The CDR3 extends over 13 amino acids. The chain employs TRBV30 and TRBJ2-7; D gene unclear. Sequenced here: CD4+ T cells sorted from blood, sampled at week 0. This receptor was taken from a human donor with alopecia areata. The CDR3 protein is CAWKGLTTYEQYF. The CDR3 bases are TGTGCCTGGAAGGGCCTTACGACCTACGAGCAGTACTTC.